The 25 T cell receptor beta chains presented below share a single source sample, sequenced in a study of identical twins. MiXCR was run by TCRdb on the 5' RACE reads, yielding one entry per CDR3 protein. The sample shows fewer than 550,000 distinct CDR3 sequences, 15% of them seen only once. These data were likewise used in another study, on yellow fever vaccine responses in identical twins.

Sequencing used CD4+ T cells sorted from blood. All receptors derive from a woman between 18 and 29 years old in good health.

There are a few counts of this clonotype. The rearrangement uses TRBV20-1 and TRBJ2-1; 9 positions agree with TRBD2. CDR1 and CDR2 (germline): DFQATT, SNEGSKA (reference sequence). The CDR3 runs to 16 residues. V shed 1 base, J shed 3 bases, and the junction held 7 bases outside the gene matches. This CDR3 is CSARGGSGGGYNEQFF. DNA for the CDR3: TGCAGTGCTAGAGGCGGTAGCGGGGGTGGCTACAATGAGCAGTTCTTC.

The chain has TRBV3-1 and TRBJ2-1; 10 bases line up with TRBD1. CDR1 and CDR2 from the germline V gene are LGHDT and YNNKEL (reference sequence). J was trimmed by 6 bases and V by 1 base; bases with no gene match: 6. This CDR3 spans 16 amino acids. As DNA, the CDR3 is TGTGCCAGCAGCCAAGTGCCGGGACAGGGGTCCAATGAGCAGTTCTTC. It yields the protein CASSQVPGQGSNEQFF.

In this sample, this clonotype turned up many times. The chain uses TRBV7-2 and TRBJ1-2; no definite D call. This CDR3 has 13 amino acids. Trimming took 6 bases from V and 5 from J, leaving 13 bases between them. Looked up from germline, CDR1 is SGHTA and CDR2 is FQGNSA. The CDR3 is CASSHSQHYGYTF. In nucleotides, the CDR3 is TGTGCCAGCAGTCACTCCCAACATTATGGCTACACCTTC.

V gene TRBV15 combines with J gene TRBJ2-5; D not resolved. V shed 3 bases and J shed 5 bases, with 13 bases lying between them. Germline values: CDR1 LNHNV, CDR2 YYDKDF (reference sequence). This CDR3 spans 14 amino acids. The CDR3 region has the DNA TGTGCCACCAGCAGGGATCTTGGGATGGAGACCCAGTACTTC. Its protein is CATSRDLGMETQYF.

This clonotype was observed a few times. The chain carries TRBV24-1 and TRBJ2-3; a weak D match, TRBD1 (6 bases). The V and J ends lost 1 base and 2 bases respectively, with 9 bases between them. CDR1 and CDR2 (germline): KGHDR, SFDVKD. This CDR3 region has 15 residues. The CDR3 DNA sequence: TGTGCCACCAGTGATTTTACAGGGTCCACAGATACGCAGTATTTT. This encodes CATSDFTGSTDTQYF.

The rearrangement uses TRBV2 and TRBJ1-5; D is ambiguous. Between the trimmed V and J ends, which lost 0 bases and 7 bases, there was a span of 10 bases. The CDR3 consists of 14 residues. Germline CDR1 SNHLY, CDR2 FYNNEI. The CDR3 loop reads CASSEAGFGQPQHF. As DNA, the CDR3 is TGTGCCAGCAGTGAAGCGGGGTTCGGCCAGCCCCAGCATTTT.

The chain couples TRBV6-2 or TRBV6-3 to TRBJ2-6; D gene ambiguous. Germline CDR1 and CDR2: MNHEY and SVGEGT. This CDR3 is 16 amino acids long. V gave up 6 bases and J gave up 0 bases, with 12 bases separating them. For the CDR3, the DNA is TGTGCCAGCAGCCCACCCCCGAACTCTGGGGCCAACGTCCTGACTTTC. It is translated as CASSPPPNSGANVLTF.

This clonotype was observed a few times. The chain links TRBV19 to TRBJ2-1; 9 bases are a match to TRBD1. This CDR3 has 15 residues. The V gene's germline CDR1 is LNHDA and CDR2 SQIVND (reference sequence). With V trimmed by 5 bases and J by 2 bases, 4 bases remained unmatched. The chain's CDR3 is CASSRRTGAYNEQFF. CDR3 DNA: TGTGCCAGTAGTCGAAGGACAGGGGCCTACAATGAGCAGTTCTTC.

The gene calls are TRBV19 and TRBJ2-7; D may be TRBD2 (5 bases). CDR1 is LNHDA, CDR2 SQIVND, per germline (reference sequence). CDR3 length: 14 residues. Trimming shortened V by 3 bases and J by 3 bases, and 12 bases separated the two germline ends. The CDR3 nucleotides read TGTGCCAGTAGTATGGCTAGTCGGGACTACGAGCAGTACTTC. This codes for CASSMASRDYEQYF.

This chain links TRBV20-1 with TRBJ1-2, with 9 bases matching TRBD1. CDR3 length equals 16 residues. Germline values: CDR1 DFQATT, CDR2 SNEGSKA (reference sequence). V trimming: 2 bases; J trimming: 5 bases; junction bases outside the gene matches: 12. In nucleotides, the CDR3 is TGCAGTGCTAGATCTGGGGACAGGGCCCGTAGTTATGGCTACACCTTC. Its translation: CSARSGDRARSYGYTF.

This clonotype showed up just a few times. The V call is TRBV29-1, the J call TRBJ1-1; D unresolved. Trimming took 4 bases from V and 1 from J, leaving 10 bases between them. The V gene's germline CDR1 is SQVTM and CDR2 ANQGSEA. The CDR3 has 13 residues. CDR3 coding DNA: TGCAGCGTTGGGGATAAGAAGAACACTGAAGCTTTCTTT. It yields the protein CSVGDKKNTEAFF.

The CDR3 nucleotides are TGTGCCAGCAGCTTATTGGCGATAACGGGTGATATAGCCAAAAACATTCAGTACTTC. It translates to CASSLLAITGDIAKNIQYF. The genes are TRBV11-2 and TRBJ2-4; D remains ambiguous. With 2 bases removed from V and 0 bases from J, the gap between germline ends came to 20 bases. Germline lookup yields CDR1 SGHAT and CDR2 FQNNGV. The CDR3 length is 19 residues.

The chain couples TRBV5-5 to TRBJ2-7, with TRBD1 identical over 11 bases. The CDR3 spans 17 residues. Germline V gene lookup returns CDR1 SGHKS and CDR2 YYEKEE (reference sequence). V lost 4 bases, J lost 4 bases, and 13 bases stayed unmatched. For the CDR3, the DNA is TGTGCCAGCAGCCCATTAGGACAGGGGGCGAAGAAGTACGAGCAGTACGTC. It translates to CASSPLGQGAKKYEQYV.

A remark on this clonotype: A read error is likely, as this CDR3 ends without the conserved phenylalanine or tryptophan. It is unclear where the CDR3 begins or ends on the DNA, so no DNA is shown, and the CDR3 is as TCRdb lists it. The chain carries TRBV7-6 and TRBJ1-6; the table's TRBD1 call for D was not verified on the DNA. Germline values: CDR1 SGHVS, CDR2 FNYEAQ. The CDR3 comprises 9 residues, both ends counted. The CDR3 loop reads CASSLEGAT.

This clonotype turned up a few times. The CDR3 loop is CASSLGRLAGGPIHRTDTQYF. The CDR3 DNA follows: TGTGCCAGCAGCTTAGGGAGACTAGCGGGGGGGCCGATCCACCGCACAGATACGCAGTATTTT. The chain couples TRBV7-6 to TRBJ2-3, with 14 bases matching TRBD2. Germline assignment: CDR1 SGHVS and CDR2 FNYEAQ. The CDR3 length is 21 residues. Trimming took 1 base from V and 1 from J; bases not matched to a gene: 13.

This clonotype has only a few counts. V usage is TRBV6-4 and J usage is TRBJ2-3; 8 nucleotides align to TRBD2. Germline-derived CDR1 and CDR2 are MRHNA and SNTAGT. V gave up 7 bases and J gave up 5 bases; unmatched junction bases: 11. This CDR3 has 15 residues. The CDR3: CASNRSGRRRDTQYF. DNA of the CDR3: TGTGCCAGCAATAGGAGCGGGAGAAGGAGAGATACGCAGTATTTT.

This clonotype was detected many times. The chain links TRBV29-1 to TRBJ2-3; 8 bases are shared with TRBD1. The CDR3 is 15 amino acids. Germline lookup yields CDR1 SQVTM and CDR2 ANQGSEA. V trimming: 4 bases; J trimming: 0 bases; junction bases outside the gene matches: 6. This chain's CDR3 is CSVVTGQGSTDTQYF. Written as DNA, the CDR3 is TGCAGCGTTGTTACTGGACAGGGCAGCACAGATACGCAGTATTTT.

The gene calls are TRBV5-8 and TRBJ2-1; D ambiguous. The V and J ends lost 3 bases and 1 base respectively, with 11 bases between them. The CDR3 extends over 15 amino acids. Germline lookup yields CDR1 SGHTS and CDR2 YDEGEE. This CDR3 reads CASSSLVASYNEQFF. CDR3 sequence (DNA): TGTGCCAGCAGCTCGCTAGTGGCTTCCTACAATGAGCAGTTCTTC.

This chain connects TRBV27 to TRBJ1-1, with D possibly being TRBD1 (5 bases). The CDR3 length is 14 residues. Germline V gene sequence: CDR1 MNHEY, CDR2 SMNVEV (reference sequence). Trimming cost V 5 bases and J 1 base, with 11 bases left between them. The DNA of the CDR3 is TGTGCCAGCAGTCCGGGACGGCAGAACACTGAAGCTTTCTTT. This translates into CASSPGRQNTEAFF.

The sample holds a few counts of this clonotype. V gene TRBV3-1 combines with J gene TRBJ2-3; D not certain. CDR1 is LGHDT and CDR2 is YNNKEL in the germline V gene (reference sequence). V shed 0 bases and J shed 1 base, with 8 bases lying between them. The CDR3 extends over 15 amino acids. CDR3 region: CASSQDMTGTDTQYF. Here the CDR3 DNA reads TGTGCCAGCAGCCAAGATATGACTGGCACAGATACGCAGTATTTT.

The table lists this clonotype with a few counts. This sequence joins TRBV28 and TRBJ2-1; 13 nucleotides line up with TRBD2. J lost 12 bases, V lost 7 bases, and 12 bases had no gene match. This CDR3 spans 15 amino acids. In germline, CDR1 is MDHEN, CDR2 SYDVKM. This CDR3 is CASTELAGGTMTQFF. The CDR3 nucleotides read TGTGCCAGCACCGAACTAGCGGGGGGGACAATGACGCAGTTCTTC.

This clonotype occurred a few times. CDR3 sequence (DNA): TGCGCCAGCAGCTTGGCCGGGCGGGACAGGTTTACCTACGAGCAGTACTTC. Translating gives CASSLAGRDRFTYEQYF. The chain combines TRBV5-1 with TRBJ2-7; TRBD1 aligns across 8 bases. V lost 0 bases and J lost 2; bases outside the gene matches: 10. CDR1 and CDR2 (germline): SGHRS, YFSETQ. This CDR3 comprises 17 residues.

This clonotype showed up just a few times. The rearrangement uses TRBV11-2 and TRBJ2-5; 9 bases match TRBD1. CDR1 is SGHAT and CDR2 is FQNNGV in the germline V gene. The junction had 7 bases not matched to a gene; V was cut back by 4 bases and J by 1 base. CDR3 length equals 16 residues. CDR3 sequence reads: CASSYNRGPFQETQYF. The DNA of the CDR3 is TGTGCCAGCAGCTACAACAGGGGGCCATTCCAAGAGACCCAGTACTTC.

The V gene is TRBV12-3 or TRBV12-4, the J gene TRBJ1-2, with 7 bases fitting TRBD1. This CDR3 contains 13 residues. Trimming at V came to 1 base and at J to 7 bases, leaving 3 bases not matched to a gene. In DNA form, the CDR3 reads TGTGCCAGCAGTTTAGAGGGGGCTCGTGGCTACACCTTC. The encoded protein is CASSLEGARGYTF.

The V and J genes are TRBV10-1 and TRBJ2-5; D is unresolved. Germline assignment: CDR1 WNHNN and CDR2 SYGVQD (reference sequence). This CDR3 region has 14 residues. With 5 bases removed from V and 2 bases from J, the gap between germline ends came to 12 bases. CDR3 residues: CASSLTGAQETQYF. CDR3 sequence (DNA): TGCGCCAGCAGTTTAACCGGAGCACAAGAGACCCAGTACTTC.